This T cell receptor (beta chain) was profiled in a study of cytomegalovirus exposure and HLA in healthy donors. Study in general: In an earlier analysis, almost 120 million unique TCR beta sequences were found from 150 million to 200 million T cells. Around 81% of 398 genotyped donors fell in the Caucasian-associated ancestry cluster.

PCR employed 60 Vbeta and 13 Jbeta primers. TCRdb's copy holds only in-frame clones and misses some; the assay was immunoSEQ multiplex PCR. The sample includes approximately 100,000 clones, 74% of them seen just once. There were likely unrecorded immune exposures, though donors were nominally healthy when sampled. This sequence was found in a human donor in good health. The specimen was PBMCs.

The CDR3 DNA follows: TGCGCCAGCAGCTTGGGTGGGCCCCCGGAGACCCAGTACTTC. This translates into CASSLGGPPETQYF. The chain couples TRBV5-1 to TRBJ2-5; D uncertain. Germline-derived CDR1 and CDR2 are SGHRS and YFSETQ. V was shortened by 0 bases and J by 5 bases, with 11 bases between the two germline ends. The CDR3 contains 14 residues.